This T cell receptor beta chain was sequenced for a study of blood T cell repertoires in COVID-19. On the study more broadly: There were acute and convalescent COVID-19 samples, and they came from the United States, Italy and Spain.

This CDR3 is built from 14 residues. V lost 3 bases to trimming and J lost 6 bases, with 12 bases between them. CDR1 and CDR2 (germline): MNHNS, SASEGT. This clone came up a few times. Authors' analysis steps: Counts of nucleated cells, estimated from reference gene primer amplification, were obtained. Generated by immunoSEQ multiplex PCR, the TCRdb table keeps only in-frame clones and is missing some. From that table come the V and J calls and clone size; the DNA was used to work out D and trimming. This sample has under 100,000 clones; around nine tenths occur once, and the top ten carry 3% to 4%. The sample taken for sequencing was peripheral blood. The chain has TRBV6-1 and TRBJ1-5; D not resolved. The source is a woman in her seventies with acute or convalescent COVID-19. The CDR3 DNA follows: TGTGCCAGCAGTGAGAGTGTGGGCACTCAGCCCCAGCATTTT. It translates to CASSESVGTQPQHF.